These 30 T cell receptor beta chains were sequenced from one sample in a study of early T cells in non-severe SARS-CoV-2 infection. TCRdb reprocessed the 5' RACE reads with MiXCR, giving one entry per CDR3 protein. Among 30,000 to 35,000 distinct CDR3 sequences listed, roughly 6.6% were seen once. The sample taken for sequencing was whole blood. These receptors were collected from an adult who was a healthcare worker with PCR-confirmed SARS-CoV-2 infection or an uninfected control (not recorded which).

This clonotype was detected ten times or more. The chain is built from TRBV5-6 and TRBJ2-7; D is ambiguous. Trimming shortened V by 3 bases and J by 5 bases, and 6 bases separated the two germline ends. In germline, CDR1 is SGHDT, CDR2 YYEEEE. The length of the CDR3 is 11 residues. CDR3 region: CASSYGHEQYF. The DNA of the CDR3 is TGTGCCAGCAGCTACGGACACGAGCAGTACTTC.

This clonotype was seen at least ten times. CDR3 loop: CASSSGQDQETQYF. In DNA, the CDR3 is TGTGCCAGCAGCTCCGGACAAGACCAAGAGACCCAGTACTTC. This chain links TRBV28 with TRBJ2-5, with D possibly TRBD1 on 5 matching bases. The CDR3 covers 14 residues. The germline V and J ends were trimmed by 6 bases and 0 bases, with 11 bases remaining between them. Germline V gene sequence: CDR1 MDHEN, CDR2 SYDVKM.

This clonotype has a count of ten or more. The chain carries TRBV10-3 and TRBJ2-3; D not resolved. Germline values: CDR1 ENHRY, CDR2 SYGVKD. Trimming stripped 6 bases from V and 0 bases from J, with 16 bases between. The CDR3 sequence is 16 residues long. This chain's CDR3 is CAISGILRFSTDTQYF. CDR3 nucleotides: TGTGCCATCAGCGGCATTTTGCGGTTTAGCACAGATACGCAGTATTTT.

This clonotype appeared many times. The chain has TRBV6-2 or TRBV6-3 and TRBJ1-1; no reliable D call. Germline lookup yields CDR1 MNHEY and CDR2 SVGEGT. Trimming cost V 4 bases and J 5 bases, with 5 bases left between them. This CDR3 is built from 11 residues. The CDR3 nucleotides are TGTGCCAGCAGTTCCGCTACTGAAGCTTTCTTT. As protein: CASSSATEAFF.

This clonotype was observed many times. The rearrangement uses TRBV12-3 or TRBV12-4 and TRBJ1-2; D remains ambiguous. The CDR3 is 11 residues long. V was pared by 6 bases and J by 8 bases, with 10 bases between. CDR3 DNA: TGTGCCAGCAGCCGGGGTGGGGGCTACACCTTC. Amino acids: CASSRGGGYTF.

This clonotype was seen a handful of times. This rearrangement joins TRBV28 to TRBJ1-2; D unclear. The CDR3 sequence is 13 residues long. In germline, CDR1 is MDHEN, CDR2 SYDVKM. The ends were cut back, 3 bases at V and 5 bases at J, with 10 bases in the middle. The CDR3 is CASSLVEGYGYTF. Here the CDR3 DNA reads TGTGCCAGCAGTTTGGTAGAGGGTTATGGCTACACCTTC.

This clonotype came up many times. The J gene is TRBJ2-1, the V gene TRBV15, with D possibly being TRBD1 (5 bases). The CDR3 loop spans 14 amino acids. CDR1 is LNHNV, CDR2 YYDKDF, per germline (reference sequence). V was pared by 1 base and J by 8 bases, with 12 bases between. CDR3 in amino acids: CATSRGGRAYEQFF. CDR3 bases: TGTGCCACCAGCAGAGGGGGCAGGGCCTATGAGCAGTTCTTC.

Many counts were recorded for this clonotype. The chain links TRBV7-8 to TRBJ1-3, with D perhaps TRBD1 (5 bases). V lost 2 bases and J 4 bases, leaving 9 bases between the germline ends. Germline V gene data show CDR1 as SGHVS and CDR2 as FQNEAQ. The CDR3 sequence is 14 residues long. CDR3 in amino acids: CASSLTAGGNTIYF. The CDR3 DNA is TGTGCCAGCAGCTTAACGGCAGGGGGAAACACCATATATTTT.

In DNA, the CDR3 is TGTGCCAGCGGAATTATGGAGACTAGCACAGATACGCAGTATTTT. Protein: CASGIMETSTDTQYF. This chain joins TRBV6-5 and TRBJ2-3; D gene uncertain. This CDR3 spans 15 amino acids. The germline V and J ends were trimmed by 8 bases and 0 bases, with 15 bases remaining between them. From germline, CDR1 is MNHEY and CDR2 SVGAGI.

This clonotype was seen at least ten times. The CDR3 sequence is CASSRDSSHSGNTIYF. The CDR3 DNA reads TGTGCCAGCAGTCGAGACAGCAGCCACTCTGGAAACACCATATATTTT. The V gene is TRBV6-5, the J gene TRBJ1-3, with D possibly being TRBD1 (5 bases). V was shortened by 5 bases and J by 0 bases, with 14 bases between the two germline ends. The V gene's germline CDR1 is MNHEY and CDR2 SVGAGI. CDR3 length: 16 residues.

This clonotype has ten or more counts. V is TRBV18 and J is TRBJ2-7, with 7 bases identical to TRBD1. Losses at the gene ends were 5 bases for V and 3 bases for J; bases not matched to a gene: 4. The germline gives CDR1 KGHSH, CDR2 LQKENI. This CDR3 is built from 13 residues. The CDR3 is CASSAGTDYEQYF. CDR3 bases: TGTGCCAGCTCAGCAGGGACAGACTACGAGCAGTACTTC.

This clonotype was found many times. The V and J genes are TRBV20-1 and TRBJ2-1; D might be TRBD1 (5 bases). V shed 5 bases and J shed 7 bases, with 15 bases lying between them. Germline V gene lookup returns CDR1 DFQATT and CDR2 SNEGSKA (reference sequence). The CDR3 covers 13 residues. CDR3 DNA sequence: TGCAGTGCTCATCCCGTGGGGCGTAATGAGCAGTTCTTC. This encodes CSAHPVGRNEQFF.

There are a few counts of this clonotype. The chain carries TRBV7-2 and TRBJ2-7; D tentatively fits TRBD1 or TRBD2 (6 bases each). Between the trimmed V and J ends, which lost 2 bases and 5 bases, there was a span of 16 bases. The length of the CDR3 is 15 residues. Germline assignment: CDR1 SGHTA and CDR2 FQGNSA. CDR3 DNA sequence: TGTGCCAGCAGCTTACGGGGGCTGGGAGCGGACGAGCAGTACTTC. This sequence encodes CASSLRGLGADEQYF.

This clonotype was counted at least ten times. The CDR3 coding sequence is TGCAGTGCTAGAAATACAGGGAGTATTGAAGCTTTCTTT. It codes for CSARNTGSIEAFF. The V and J genes are TRBV20-1 and TRBJ1-1, with D maybe TRBD1 (6 bases). CDR3 length equals 13 residues. Trimming cost V 2 bases and J 7 bases, with 14 bases left between them. Looked up from germline, CDR1 is DFQATT and CDR2 is SNEGSKA (reference sequence).

The CDR3 loop is CASSVALTDTQYF. The DNA for the CDR3 is TGTGCCAGCAGTGTGGCACTCACAGATACGCAGTATTTT. The chain joins TRBV2 to TRBJ2-3; no firm D call. Trimming left V 4 bases short and J 2 bases short, with 7 bases between. This CDR3 is 13 amino acids long. Looked up from germline, CDR1 is SNHLY and CDR2 is FYNNEI.

The chain is built from TRBV20-1 and TRBJ1-2; D possibly corresponds to TRBD1 (5 bases). V dropped 3 bases and J dropped 4 bases, with 12 bases sitting between them. The germline gives CDR1 DFQATT, CDR2 SNEGSKA (reference sequence). The CDR3 is 13 amino acids. The CDR3 region has the DNA TGCAGTGCTAGTAGGGGAAACGGCTATGGCTACACCTTC. Translation: CSASRGNGYGYTF.

This clonotype was counted many times. V is TRBV15 and J is TRBJ2-1, with unresolved D. The V gene's germline CDR1 is LNHNV and CDR2 YYDKDF (reference sequence). Trimming removed 0 bases from V and 0 bases from J, with 15 bases in between. The length of the CDR3 is 18 residues. The CDR3 sequence is CATSREGSGFSSYNEQFF. The CDR3 coding sequence is TGTGCCACCAGCAGAGAGGGGTCAGGCTTTAGCTCCTACAATGAGCAGTTCTTC. The whole variable domain, filled in from reference TRBV15 and TRBJ2-1, reads DAMVIQNPRYQVTQFGKPVTLSCSQTLNHNVMYWYQQKSSQAPKLLFHYYDKDFNNEADTPDNFQSRRPNTSFCFLDIRSPGLGDTAMYLCATSREGSGFSSYNEQFFGPGTRLTVL.

This clonotype has only a few counts. Lacking the conserved final phenylalanine or tryptophan, this CDR3 likely reflects a read error. The genes are TRBV6-5 and TRBJ2-2; a weak D match, TRBD2 (6 bases). CDR3 length: 16 residues. Germline assignment: CDR1 MNHEY and CDR2 SVGAGI. V was shortened by 0 bases and J by 2 bases, with 10 bases between the two germline ends. In DNA form, the CDR3 reads TGTGCCAGCAGTTACTCGACGGGAGAAAACACCGGGGAGCTGTTTTCT. The encoded protein is CASSYSTGENTGELFS.

Of note for this clonotype: Since a much larger clone is just one base distant, this may be a read error. The V gene is TRBV3-1, the J gene TRBJ2-3; D is perhaps TRBD1 or TRBD2 (5 bases each). CDR3 length: 14 amino acids. CDR1 and CDR2 from the germline V gene are LGHDT and YNNKEL (reference sequence). The DNA for the CDR3 is TGTGCCAGCAACCAAGACCTGAGGGGCGATACGCAGTATTTT. Encoded protein: CASNQDLRGDTQYF.

This clonotype was seen repeatedly, ten times or more. The CDR3 DNA is TGTGCCAGCAGCTTAGTTTCGGGGACCGGGGAGCTGTTTTTT. It is translated as CASSLVSGTGELFF. This chain connects TRBV7-7 to TRBJ2-2; D is possibly TRBD2 (5 bases). This CDR3 is 14 amino acids long. CDR1 is SSHAT, CDR2 FNYEAQ, per germline (reference sequence). Deletions cut 1 base from V and 5 bases from J, with 8 bases between.

This clonotype was counted ten times or more. The rearrangement links TRBV7-6 to TRBJ2-1; no clear D. CDR3 size: 14 residues. Germline V lookup: CDR1 SGHVS, CDR2 FNYEAQ. Trimming stripped 5 bases from V and 8 bases from J, with 16 bases between. Here the CDR3 DNA reads TGTGCCAGCAGCGTACCAGAGAGGATCGATGAGCAGTTCTTC. Translating it yields CASSVPERIDEQFF.

There are many counts of this clonotype. The chain uses TRBV5-5 and TRBJ2-1; D may correspond to TRBD1 or TRBD2 (5 bases each). The CDR3 covers 15 residues. Germline V gene lookup returns CDR1 SGHKS and CDR2 YYEKEE (reference sequence). Trimming took 4 bases from V and 9 from J, leaving 20 bases between them. The CDR3 DNA follows: TGTGCCAGCAGCGGCCCCAGGGCCGGGATCGGTGAGCAGTTCTTC. This gives the protein CASSGPRAGIGEQFF.

The CDR3 DNA follows: TGTGCCATCAGTGACAGCCAGCAAGAGACCCAGTACTTC. Its protein product is CAISDSQQETQYF. V and J are TRBV10-3 and TRBJ2-5, with D unclear. Trimming removed 3 bases at V and 2 bases at J, with 7 bases between. This CDR3 region has 13 residues. Looked up from germline, CDR1 is ENHRY and CDR2 is SYGVKD.

Here the CDR3 DNA reads TGTGCCAGCAGGCGACAGCCACACTCCTATAATTCACCCCTCCACTTT. Translated: CASRRQPHSYNSPLHF. The chain is built from TRBV6-5 and TRBJ1-6, with D perhaps TRBD1 (5 bases). The CDR3 runs to 16 residues. Germline V gene data show CDR1 as MNHEY and CDR2 as SVGAGI. Trimming stripped 6 bases from V and 0 bases from J, with 12 bases between.

Many counts were recorded for this clonotype. This rearrangement joins TRBV11-3 to TRBJ2-1; no clear D gene. V was shortened by 4 bases and J by 10 bases, with 14 bases between the two germline ends. The CDR3 runs to 13 residues. CDR1 is SGHNT and CDR2 is YENEEA in the germline V gene. The CDR3 sequence: CASSSITDAEQFF. The CDR3 DNA reads TGTGCCAGCAGCTCGATCACGGACGCGGAGCAGTTCTTC.

This clonotype was detected ten times or more. The chain employs TRBV2 and TRBJ2-1, with 12 bases fitting TRBD1. This CDR3 spans 16 amino acids. CDR1 SNHLY and CDR2 FYNNEI come from the germline V gene. Trimming removed 3 bases from V and 7 bases from J; junction bases left unmatched: 7. CDR3 DNA: TGTGCCAGCAGTGACGTGGGACAGGGGGCAGGTAATGAGCAGTTCTTC. Translating gives CASSDVGQGAGNEQFF. Full variable domain (remainder filled in from reference TRBV2 and TRBJ2-1): EPEVTQTPSHQVTQMGQEVILRCVPISNHLYFYWYRQILGQKVEFLVSFYNNEISEKSEIFDDQFSVERPDGSNFTLKIRSTKLEDSAMYFCASSDVGQGAGNEQFFGPGTRLTVL.

The table lists this clonotype with many counts. The rearrangement uses TRBV10-1 and TRBJ2-3; D not resolved. This CDR3 comprises 13 residues. The V end was cut by 0 bases, the J end by 2 bases, with 3 bases between. Germline values: CDR1 WNHNN, CDR2 SYGVQD (reference sequence). DNA of the CDR3: TGCGCCAGCAGTGAGTCGAACACAGATACGCAGTATTTT. Amino acids: CASSESNTDTQYF.

There are many counts of this clonotype. This chain connects TRBV18 to TRBJ1-6; D is ambiguous. Germline V gene sequence: CDR1 KGHSH, CDR2 LQKENI. Trimming took off 2 bases at V and 9 bases at J, with 11 bases between the two ends. This CDR3 region has 14 residues. The CDR3 bases are TGTGCCAGCTCACCAGGATCTTTGGGTTCACCCCTCCACTTT. Protein sequence: CASSPGSLGSPLHF. Based on the CDR3 plus reference TRBV18 and TRBJ1-6, the full variable domain is NAGVMQNPRHLVRRRGQEARLRCSPMKGHSHVYWYRQLPEEGLKFMVYLQKENIIDESGMPKERFSAEFPKEGPSILRIQQVVRGDSAAYFCASSPGSLGSPLHFGNGTRLTVT.

This clonotype was seen many times. The chain couples TRBV10-3 to TRBJ2-1; 9 nucleotides match TRBD2. Germline CDR1 and CDR2: ENHRY and SYGVKD. After removal of 7 bases from V and 2 bases from J, the junction contained 0 bases not matched to a gene. The CDR3 contains 13 residues. The CDR3 is CAITSGTYNEQFF. The CDR3 DNA follows: TGTGCCATCACTAGCGGGACCTACAATGAGCAGTTCTTC.

This clonotype was counted many times. J is TRBJ2-2 and V is TRBV6-6; unclear D gene. The CDR3 totals 14 residues. Per germline, CDR1 MNHNY and CDR2 SVGAGI (reference sequence). V gave up 3 bases and J gave up 3 bases, with 8 bases separating them. In nucleotides, the CDR3 is TGTGCCAGCAGTTATTACTCGTACACCGGGGAGCTGTTTTTT. This codes for CASSYYSYTGELFF.